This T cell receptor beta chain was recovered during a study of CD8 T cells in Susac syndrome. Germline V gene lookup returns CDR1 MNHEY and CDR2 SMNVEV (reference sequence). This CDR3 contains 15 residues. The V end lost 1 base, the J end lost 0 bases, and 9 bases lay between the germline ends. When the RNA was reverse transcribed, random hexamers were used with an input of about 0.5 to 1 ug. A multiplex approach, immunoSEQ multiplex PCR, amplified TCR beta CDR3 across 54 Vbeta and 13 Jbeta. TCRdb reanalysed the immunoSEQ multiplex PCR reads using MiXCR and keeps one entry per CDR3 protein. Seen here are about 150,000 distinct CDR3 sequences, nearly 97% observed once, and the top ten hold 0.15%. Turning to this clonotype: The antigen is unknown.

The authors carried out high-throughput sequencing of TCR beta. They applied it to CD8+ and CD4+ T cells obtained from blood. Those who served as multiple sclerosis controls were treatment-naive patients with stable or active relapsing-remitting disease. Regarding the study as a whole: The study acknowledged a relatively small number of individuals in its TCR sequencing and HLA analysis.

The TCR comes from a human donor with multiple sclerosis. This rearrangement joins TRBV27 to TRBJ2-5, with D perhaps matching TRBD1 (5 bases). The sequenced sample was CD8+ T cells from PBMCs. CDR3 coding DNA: TGTGCCAGCAGTTTATTACCAGGGTACCAAGAGACCCAGTACTTC. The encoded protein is CASSLLPGYQETQYF.